A single sample gave rise to the 7 T cell receptor beta chains below, sequenced in a study of blood T cell repertoires in COVID-19. The method was immunoSEQ multiplex PCR; TCRdb's version includes in-frame clones alone and lacks a portion of them. This table holds around 260,000 clones, about nine tenths found once. Sequencing was performed on peripheral blood. Every receptor here comes from a woman in her 40s who had recovered from COVID-19.

The rearrangement links TRBV5-5 to TRBJ2-1; D call uncertain. The V and J ends lost 7 bases and 8 bases respectively, with 13 bases between them. The CDR3 runs to 12 residues. The germline CDR1 and CDR2 sequences are SGHKS and YYEKEE (reference sequence). The chain's CDR3 is CASLAPSDEQFF. CDR3 coding DNA: TGTGCCAGCCTGGCTCCTTCTGATGAGCAGTTCTTC.

The chain carries TRBV30 and TRBJ2-5, with D maybe TRBD2 (6 bases). This CDR3 comprises 10 residues. CDR1 and CDR2 from the germline V gene are GTSNPN and SVGIG (reference sequence). V was clipped by 8 bases and J by 2 bases, with 6 bases between them. CDR3 protein: CAGGQETQYF. CDR3 nucleotides: TGTGCCGGAGGGCAAGAGACCCAGTACTTC.

The J gene is TRBJ2-2, the V gene TRBV2; D gene unclear. This CDR3 spans 13 amino acids. Germline CDR1 is SNHLY and CDR2 is FYNNEI. The V and J ends lost 6 bases and 4 bases respectively, with 9 bases between them. Here the CDR3 DNA reads TGTGCCAGCAGAAGCGTGGCCACCGGGGAGCTGTTTTTT. This encodes CASRSVATGELFF. The full variable domain, its missing parts supplied by reference TRBV2 and TRBJ2-2, is EPEVTQTPSHQVTQMGQEVILRCVPISNHLYFYWYRQILGQKVEFLVSFYNNEISEKSEIFDDQFSVERPDGSNFTLKIRSTKLEDSAMYFCASRSVATGELFFGEGSRLTVL.

CDR3 loop: CASSLAQGGSAFF. The DNA of the CDR3 is TGTGCCAGCAGCTTGGCACAGGGTGGGAGCGCTTTCTTT. The rearrangement uses TRBV5-4 and TRBJ1-1, with D possibly TRBD1 on 6 matching bases. The germline CDR1 and CDR2 sequences are SGHNT and YYREEE (reference sequence). With 0 bases removed from V and 11 bases from J, the gap between germline ends came to 14 bases. This CDR3 comprises 13 residues.

The J gene is TRBJ2-5, the V gene TRBV27; 13 nucleotides align to TRBD2. The V gene's germline CDR1 is MNHEY and CDR2 SMNVEV (reference sequence). V was pared by 1 base and J by 7 bases, with 9 bases of the junction left unmatched. This CDR3 contains 17 residues. The CDR3 DNA sequence: TGTGCCAGCAGTTTATTGGGGGGACTAGCGGGAAGGGGGACCCAGTACTTC. Translated, it gives CASSLLGGLAGRGTQYF.

This clone was seen only once. The V gene is TRBV9, the J gene TRBJ2-3; 10 positions agree with TRBD2. V was pared by 4 bases and J by 4 bases, with 9 bases of the junction left unmatched. Germline V lookup: CDR1 SGDLS, CDR2 YYNGEE. This CDR3 region has 16 residues. The CDR3 sequence is CASSPRLAGVADTQYF. Written as DNA, the CDR3 is TGTGCCAGCAGCCCCAGACTAGCGGGTGTCGCAGATACGCAGTATTTT.

This chain's CDR3 is CASRMGLAGNEQYF. CDR3 coding DNA: TGTGCCAGCAGGATGGGACTAGCGGGAAACGAGCAGTACTTC. The chain carries TRBV27 and TRBJ2-7; 13 nucleotides line up with TRBD2. The V gene's germline CDR1 is MNHEY and CDR2 SMNVEV (reference sequence). The trim removed 6 bases at V and 5 bases at J, leaving 4 bases unmatched. This CDR3 region has 14 residues.